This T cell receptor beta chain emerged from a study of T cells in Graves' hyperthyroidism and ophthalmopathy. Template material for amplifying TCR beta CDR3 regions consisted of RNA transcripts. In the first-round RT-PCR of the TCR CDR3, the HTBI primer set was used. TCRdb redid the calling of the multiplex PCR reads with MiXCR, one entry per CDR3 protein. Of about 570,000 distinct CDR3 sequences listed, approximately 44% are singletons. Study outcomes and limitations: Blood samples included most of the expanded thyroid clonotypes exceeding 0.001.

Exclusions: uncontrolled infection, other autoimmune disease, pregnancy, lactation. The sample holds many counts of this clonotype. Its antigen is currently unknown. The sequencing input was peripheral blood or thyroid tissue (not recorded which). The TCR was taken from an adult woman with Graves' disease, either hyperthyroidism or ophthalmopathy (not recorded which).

The CDR3 bases are TGTGCCAGCAGTCCCGACGGGGCAACTGAAGCTTTCTTT. Translating it yields CASSPDGATEAFF. This chain joins TRBV27 and TRBJ1-1; possible D gene TRBD1, 5 bases. The ends were cut back, 5 bases at V and 5 bases at J, with 12 bases in the middle. The CDR3 sequence is 13 residues long. Germline loops: CDR1 MNHEY, CDR2 SMNVEV (reference sequence).